This passage covers 5 T cell receptor beta chains from one sample sequenced in a study of graft-versus-host responses after intestinal transplantation (dated by TCRdb to the early 2020s). The protocol used for the library was the immunoSEQ multiplex PCR assay. This immuneACCESS table, as held by TCRdb, lists in-frame sequences with V and J called but not all clones. Of the missing ones, under half trace to an unresolved V gene in checked studies; the others have no known cause. The sample table lists 20,000 to 25,000 clones, roughly 95% of them with a count of one. The top ten clonotypes cover about 0.55% of the sample. The material was PBMCs, obtained 156 days after intestinal transplant. The origin of the receptors is a human patient who received an intestinal transplant, so some T cells may come from the graft donor.

The chain recombines TRBV15 with TRBJ2-5; TRBD1 agrees at 9 bases. CDR1 is LNHNV, CDR2 YYDKDF, per germline (reference sequence). The CDR3 runs 15 residues. V shed 3 bases and J 4 bases; nucleotides not matched to a gene: 6. The CDR3, as DNA: TGTGCCACCAGCAGTTGGGACAGGGCTGGAGAGACCCAGTACTTC. Amino acid sequence: CATSSWDRAGETQYF. The entire variable domain, with the rest obtained from reference TRBV15 and TRBJ2-5, is as follows: DAMVIQNPRYQVTQFGKPVTLSCSQTLNHNVMYWYQQKSSQAPKLLFHYYDKDFNNEADTPDNFQSRRPNTSFCFLDIRSPGLGDTAMYLCATSSWDRAGETQYFGPGTRLLVL.

The chain employs TRBV11-3 and TRBJ2-5; D remains unclear. V was shortened by 0 bases and J by 1 base, with 9 bases between the two germline ends. CDR3 length equals 15 residues. The V gene's germline CDR1 is SGHNT and CDR2 YENEEA. CDR3 in DNA: TGTGCCAGCAGCTTAGACCAGGTCACCCAAGAGACCCAGTACTTC. It codes for CASSLDQVTQETQYF.

This CDR3 is CASREEGFQTQYF. CDR3 bases: TGTGCCAGCAGGGAGGAAGGGTTTCAGACCCAGTACTTC. This chain uses TRBV2 with TRBJ2-5; D is perhaps TRBD2 (5 bases). Germline values: CDR1 SNHLY, CDR2 FYNNEI. The CDR3 runs to 13 residues. V was clipped by 6 bases and J by 6 bases, with 14 bases between them.

J is TRBJ2-7 and V is TRBV11-2; perhaps D is TRBD1 or TRBD2 (5 bases each). Trimming pared 3 bases from V and 5 bases from J, leaving 11 bases between. CDR1 is SGHAT and CDR2 is FQNNGV in the germline V gene. This CDR3 region has 13 residues. Written as DNA, the CDR3 is TGTGCCAGCAGCTTGGGGACCTTGGACGAGCAGTACTTC. Translating gives CASSLGTLDEQYF.

In the case of this clone: Other DNA sequences in the sample encode the same CDR3. The chain is built from TRBV9 and TRBJ1-3; tentative D call: TRBD1 (6 bases). The CDR3 runs 15 residues. The germline gives CDR1 SGDLS, CDR2 YYNGEE. Trimming took off 3 bases at V and 0 bases at J, with 10 bases between the two ends. DNA for the CDR3: TGTGCCAGCAGCGGAGACAGGAACTCTGGAAACACCATATATTTT. Amino acids: CASSGDRNSGNTIYF.